This passage covers 17 T cell receptor beta chains from one sample sequenced in a study of OX40 agonist ivuxolimab in advanced cancers. Assay: immunoSEQ multiplex PCR; the TCRdb copy retains only in-frame clones and omits some. Of 65,000 to 85,000 clones in the sample, roughly nine tenths were seen once. The sample consisted of CD4+ or CD8+ T cells sorted from blood, taken in a trial of the OX40 agonist ivuxolimab. Receptors were obtained from an adult with an advanced solid tumor such as melanoma, head and neck, liver or kidney cancer.

This chain connects TRBV5-4 to TRBJ2-3; D tentatively fits TRBD1 or TRBD2 (6 bases each). CDR1 and CDR2 (germline): SGHNT, YYREEE (reference sequence). Trimming shortened V by 0 bases and J by 4 bases, and 12 bases separated the two germline ends. The CDR3 is made up of 15 amino acids. CDR3 loop: CASSLAGARADTQYF. CDR3 bases: TGTGCCAGCAGCTTGGCGGGGGCACGGGCAGATACGCAGTATTTT.

The chain recombines TRBV5-4 with TRBJ1-1, with no clear D. From germline, CDR1 is SGHNT and CDR2 YYREEE (reference sequence). This CDR3 has 12 amino acids. Trimming stripped 2 bases from V and 4 bases from J, with 6 bases between. CDR3 loop: CASSFQATEAFF. The CDR3 region has the DNA TGTGCCAGCAGCTTCCAGGCCACTGAAGCTTTCTTT.

The rearrangement joins TRBV28 to TRBJ2-5; D unclear. The CDR3 has 16 residues. Trimming took 3 bases from V and 0 from J, leaving 14 bases between them. The germline V gene encodes CDR1 MDHEN and CDR2 SYDVKM. CDR3 nucleotides: TGTGCCAGCAGTTTGGCCCGCCCGGGCCACCAAGAGACCCAGTACTTC. This gives the protein CASSLARPGHQETQYF. The entire variable domain, with the rest obtained from reference TRBV28 and TRBJ2-5, is as follows: DVKVTQSSRYLVKRTGEKVFLECVQDMDHENMFWYRQDPGLGLRLIYFSYDVKMKEKGDIPEGYSVSREKKERFSLILESASTNQTSMYLCASSLARPGHQETQYFGPGTRLLVL.

This rearrangement joins TRBV5-1 to TRBJ2-3, with a weak D call TRBD2 (6 bases). Trimming left V 3 bases short and J 4 bases short, with 9 bases between. CDR3 size: 13 residues. The germline CDR1 and CDR2 sequences are SGHRS and YFSETQ. The CDR3 reads CASSSGTSDTQYF. The CDR3 bases are TGCGCCAGCAGCTCAGGGACTTCAGATACGCAGTATTTT.

The J gene is TRBJ1-2, the V gene TRBV11-2; D unclear. CDR1 SGHAT and CDR2 FQNNGV come from the germline V gene. The CDR3 is 13 amino acids. V lost 1 base, J lost 8 bases, and 11 bases lay in between. This CDR3 reads CASSLALASGYTF. The CDR3 DNA reads as TGTGCCAGCAGCTTAGCCCTGGCGAGCGGCTACACCTTC.

The CDR3 reads CASSRGNPNIQRETQYF. CDR3 DNA: TGTGCCAGCAGCCGAGGCAACCCGAACATCCAAAGGGAGACCCAGTACTTC. The chain has TRBV11-2 and TRBJ2-5; D is ambiguous. V was shortened by 5 bases and J by 5 bases, with 24 bases between the two germline ends. Germline V CDR1 and CDR2: SGHAT, FQNNGV. The length of the CDR3 is 17 residues.

This CDR3 is CAWSLVHGGGVFGLEQYF. CDR3 nucleotides: TGTGCCTGGAGTCTTGTGCATGGCGGGGGGGTCTTCGGACTCGAGCAGTACTTC. The rearrangement joins TRBV30 to TRBJ2-7, with 9 bases aligning to TRBD2. This CDR3 has 18 residues. After removal of 2 bases from V and 6 bases from J, the junction contained 20 bases not matched to a gene. The germline V gene has CDR1 GTSNPN and CDR2 SVGIG (reference sequence).

The rearrangement joins TRBV5-1 to TRBJ2-5, with D possibly being TRBD2 (5 bases). The CDR3 is made up of 14 amino acids. The germline V gene has CDR1 SGHRS and CDR2 YFSETQ. Trimming removed 0 bases from V and 7 bases from J, with 13 bases in between. The CDR3 bases are TGCGCCAGCAGCTTGGCGTTGGGCGCGGGGACCCAGTACTTC. This translates into CASSLALGAGTQYF.

This clone has only one observation. The V and J genes are TRBV5-4 and TRBJ2-5; the match to TRBD1 covers 7 bases. Germline V gene lookup returns CDR1 SGHNT and CDR2 YYREEE (reference sequence). There are 14 residues in the CDR3. The V and J ends lost 4 bases and 3 bases, in that order; junction bases with no gene match: 6. As DNA, the CDR3 is TGTGCCAGCAGCAAAGGGACAGCTAAAGAGACCCAGTACTTC. Its protein is CASSKGTAKETQYF. Complete variable domain (other parts from reference TRBV5-4 and TRBJ2-5): ETGVTQSPTHLIKTRGQQVTLRCSSQSGHNTVSWYQQALGQGPQFIFQYYREEENGRGNFPPRFSGLQFPNYSSELNVNALELDDSALYLCASSKGTAKETQYFGPGTRLLVL.

The chain has TRBV4-2 and TRBJ2-5; D may be TRBD2 (6 bases). V was clipped by 1 base and J by 5 bases, with 11 bases between them. The CDR3 covers 14 residues. Germline V gives CDR1 LGHNA, CDR2 YNFKEQ. The CDR3: CASSQGWGGETQYF. For the CDR3, the DNA is TGTGCCAGCAGCCAAGGTTGGGGAGGTGAGACCCAGTACTTC.

The chain joins TRBV30 to TRBJ2-2; 8 bases line up with TRBD2. This CDR3 spans 14 amino acids. The germline V gene has CDR1 GTSNPN and CDR2 SVGIG (reference sequence). V shed 0 bases, J shed 6 bases, and the junction held 3 bases outside the gene matches. DNA for the CDR3: TGTGCCTGGAGTGTAGCGGGAGCTGCCGGGGAGCTGTTTTTT. Its translation: CAWSVAGAAGELFF.

The rearrangement uses TRBV6-5 and TRBJ1-1, with D maybe TRBD1 (5 bases). Germline CDR1 is MNHEY and CDR2 is SVGAGI. Deletions cut 7 bases from V and 11 bases from J, with 26 bases between. This CDR3 spans 15 amino acids. Written as DNA, the CDR3 is TGTGCCAGCAACCCGACGGGCGGGGACCCTCCGGGGGCTTTCTTT. It codes for CASNPTGGDPPGAFF.

The chain has TRBV27 and TRBJ1-1, with a possible D match to TRBD1 (5 bases). The V gene's germline CDR1 is MNHEY and CDR2 SMNVEV (reference sequence). Trimming took 3 bases from V and 4 from J, leaving 9 bases between them. There are 13 residues in the CDR3. The CDR3 is CASSLVTGTEAFF. The CDR3 DNA follows: TGTGCCAGCAGTTTGGTTACAGGCACTGAAGCTTTCTTT.

This clone was seen once. The genes are TRBV5-4 and TRBJ1-5; D uncertain. V lost 4 bases to trimming and J lost 7 bases, with 15 bases between them. Per the germline V gene, CDR1 is SGHNT and CDR2 is YYREEE (reference sequence). The CDR3 is 14 amino acids. DNA of the CDR3: TGTGCCAGCAGCGCCACTCCTGCAGGACAGCCCCAGCATTTT. The encoded protein is CASSATPAGQPQHF.

This clone was counted only a few times. The chain uses TRBV5-1 and TRBJ2-5, with 9 bases identical to TRBD1. Losses at the gene ends were 3 bases for V and 5 bases for J; bases not matched to a gene: 5. Germline lookup yields CDR1 SGHRS and CDR2 YFSETQ. This CDR3 is built from 14 residues. The CDR3: CASSSGQGVETQYF. In nucleotides, the CDR3 is TGCGCCAGCAGCTCGGGACAGGGTGTGGAGACCCAGTACTTC.

The gene calls are TRBV4-1 and TRBJ2-1; 10 nucleotides match TRBD2. The V segment lost 10 bases and the J segment 4 bases; nucleotides outside the gene matches: 10. CDR3 length: 15 amino acids. Germline loops: CDR1 MGHRA, CDR2 YSYEKL. The CDR3 nucleotides read TGCGCCACTCGGGAACTAGCGGGACATTACAATGAGCAGTTCTTC. Its protein is CATRELAGHYNEQFF.

The chain combines TRBV5-1 with TRBJ2-2; D unresolved. V shed 4 bases and J shed 5 bases, with 12 bases lying between them. This CDR3 comprises 14 residues. Per germline, CDR1 SGHRS and CDR2 YFSETQ. The CDR3 sequence: CASSPTLSTGELFF. The CDR3 DNA sequence: TGCGCCAGCAGCCCCACCCTCTCTACCGGGGAGCTGTTTTTT.